This T cell receptor (beta chain) was sequenced for a study of control samples from healthy donors and cancer patients. Only in-frame clones appear in the TCRdb table, and some are missing; sequencing was by immunoSEQ multiplex PCR. Among around 110,000 clones listed, over 75% were seen once. The sequence was obtained from a woman between 45 and 65 years old with colorectal cancer. Sequenced input: PBMCs.

Here the CDR3 DNA reads TGTGCCAGCAGCTTAGAGGGGACAGGGTCCCTCGGCTCTGGGGCCAACGTCCTGACTTTC. The encoded protein is CASSLEGTGSLGSGANVLTF. This chain uses TRBV7-3 with TRBJ2-6; 9 bases are a match to TRBD1. Germline assignment: CDR1 SGHTA and CDR2 FQGTGA. Germline trimming cut 2 bases from V and 0 bases from J; bases unmatched to any gene: 11. The CDR3 contains 20 residues.